The next 12 T cell receptor beta chains were all read from a single sample in a study of shared clonotypes between healthy human individuals. Method: immunoSEQ multiplex PCR; TCRdb's copy keeps in-frame clones and lacks some. The sample consists of a few hundred thousand clones, 96% of them appearing once. The sequencing sample was made of memory CD8+ T cells sorted from blood. This sample's subset: CD45RO+ cells pooled with CCR7-negative TemRA cells. The source of these receptors is a man under 40 in good health.

The chain combines TRBV7-8 with TRBJ2-7; D unclear. Germline CDR1 is SGHVS and CDR2 is FQNEAQ. Trimming stripped 3 bases from V and 0 bases from J, with 9 bases between. The CDR3 has 14 amino acids. The CDR3 loop reads CASSLERVSYEQYF. The CDR3 DNA follows: TGTGCCAGCAGCTTGGAAAGGGTCTCCTACGAGCAGTACTTC.

There are a few counts of this clone. The CDR3 DNA is TGTGCCAGCGGGTACAGGGTAAACACTGAAGCTTTCTTT. It yields the protein CASGYRVNTEAFF. The rearrangement links TRBV5-4 to TRBJ1-1; maybe TRBD1 (6 bases). The germline CDR1 and CDR2 sequences are SGHNT and YYREEE (reference sequence). With 7 bases removed from V and 2 bases from J, the gap between germline ends came to 12 bases. This CDR3 is 13 amino acids long.

This clone has just one count. The genes are TRBV30 and TRBJ1-2, with D perhaps matching TRBD1 (5 bases). The V end lost 1 base, the J end lost 1 base, and 13 bases lay between the germline ends. CDR3 size: 15 residues. Germline CDR1 and CDR2: GTSNPN and SVGIG (reference sequence). Written as DNA, the CDR3 is TGTGCCTGGAGTGCCTCGGGACTGCGTAACTATGGCTACACCTTC. Encoded protein: CAWSASGLRNYGYTF.

This chain links TRBV27 with TRBJ2-1; D perhaps matches TRBD2 (5 bases). Germline values: CDR1 MNHEY, CDR2 SMNVEV (reference sequence). V was clipped by 5 bases and J by 5 bases, with 13 bases between them. This CDR3 is 14 amino acids long. CDR3 residues: CASSTPLVHNEQFF. DNA of the CDR3: TGTGCCAGCAGTACCCCACTAGTCCACAATGAGCAGTTCTTC.

The gene calls are TRBV28 and TRBJ2-3, with 7 bases matching TRBD2. Trimming cost V 2 bases and J 5 bases; bases outside gene matches: 13. Per the germline V gene, CDR1 is MDHEN and CDR2 is SYDVKM. The CDR3 length is 17 residues. The CDR3 DNA follows: TGTGCCAGCAGTTTAGTCGGGCGGGAGCCGGGGAAAGATACGCAGTATTTT. Its translation is CASSLVGREPGKDTQYF.

V is TRBV6-6 and J is TRBJ2-7; D gene ambiguous. In germline, CDR1 is MNHNY, CDR2 SVGAGI (reference sequence). The CDR3 sequence is 14 residues long. Trimming shortened V by 2 bases and J by 0 bases, and 8 bases separated the two germline ends. The CDR3 DNA follows: TGTGCCAGCAGTTACGGCAGGCTCTCCTACGAGCAGTACTTC. This codes for CASSYGRLSYEQYF.

The gene calls are TRBV29-1 and TRBJ2-5; no firm D call. V was trimmed by 6 bases and J by 3 bases, leaving 17 bases between them. Germline V gene data show CDR1 as SQVTM and CDR2 as ANQGSEA. CDR3 length equals 14 residues. The CDR3 region is CSVGGVVVKETQYF. The CDR3 coding sequence is TGCAGCGTCGGTGGCGTGGTCGTGAAAGAGACCCAGTACTTC. The full variable domain, its missing parts supplied by reference TRBV29-1 and TRBJ2-5, is SAVISQKPSRDICQRGTSLTIQCQVDSQVTMMFWYRQQPGQSLTLIATANQGSEATYESGFVIDKFPISRPNLTFSTLTVSNMSPEDSSIYLCSVGGVVVKETQYFGPGTRLLVL.

V usage is TRBV19 and J usage is TRBJ2-1, with 14 nucleotides matching TRBD2. The CDR3 has 19 residues. CDR1 and CDR2 from the germline V gene are LNHDA and SQIVND (reference sequence). Trimming cost V 3 bases and J 7 bases; bases outside gene matches: 14. The CDR3 here is CASSIRGTSGSALRNEQFF. CDR3 DNA: TGTGCCAGTAGTATTCGGGGGACTAGCGGGAGCGCCCTACGAAATGAGCAGTTCTTC.

The gene calls are TRBV15 and TRBJ1-1; no definite D call. The CDR3 length is 12 residues. CDR1 is LNHNV, CDR2 YYDKDF, per germline (reference sequence). The V gene lost 2 bases and the J gene lost 2 bases, with 3 bases spanning the gap. The DNA of the CDR3 is TGTGCCACCAGCAGACAAAACACTGAAGCTTTCTTT. Translation gives CATSRQNTEAFF.

This clone was detected once. V and J are TRBV15 and TRBJ2-1, with TRBD2 matching over 15 bases. The CDR3 is made up of 17 amino acids. V lost 1 base to trimming and J lost 2 bases; unmatched junction nucleotides: 0. Germline V lookup: CDR1 LNHNV, CDR2 YYDKDF (reference sequence). The CDR3 is CATSRGTSGRAYNEQFF. CDR3 sequence (DNA): TGTGCCACCAGCAGAGGGACTAGCGGGAGGGCCTACAATGAGCAGTTCTTC.

The chain links TRBV28 to TRBJ2-7; 12 nucleotides align to TRBD2. Germline values: CDR1 MDHEN, CDR2 SYDVKM. There are 14 residues in the CDR3. Losses at the gene ends were 7 bases for V and 4 bases for J; bases not matched to a gene: 5. CDR3 DNA sequence: TGTGCCAGCATAGGTGGGACTAGCGGGTACGAGCAGTACTTC. It yields the protein CASIGGTSGYEQYF.

In the case of this clone: The sample has other DNA sequences that encode this CDR3 too. This chain uses TRBV5-1 with TRBJ2-3, with 12 nucleotides matching TRBD2. With V trimmed by 4 bases and J by 1 base, 4 bases remained unmatched. CDR1 SGHRS and CDR2 YFSETQ come from the germline V gene. There are 16 residues in the CDR3. The CDR3 coding sequence is TGCGCCAGCAGCCCCGGGACTAGCGGGCGCACAGATACGCAGTATTTT. It codes for CASSPGTSGRTDTQYF.